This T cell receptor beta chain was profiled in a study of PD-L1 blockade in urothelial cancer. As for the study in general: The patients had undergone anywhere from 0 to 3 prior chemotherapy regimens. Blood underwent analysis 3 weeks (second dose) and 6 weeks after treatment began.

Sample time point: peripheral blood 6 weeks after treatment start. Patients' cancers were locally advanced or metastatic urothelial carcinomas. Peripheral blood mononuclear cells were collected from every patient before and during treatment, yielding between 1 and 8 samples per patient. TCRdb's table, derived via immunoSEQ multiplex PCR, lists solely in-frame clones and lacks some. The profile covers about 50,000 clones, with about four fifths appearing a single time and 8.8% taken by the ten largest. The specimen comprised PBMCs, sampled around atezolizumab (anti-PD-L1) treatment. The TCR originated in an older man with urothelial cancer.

The CDR3 sequence: CASSPSRGRDQPQHF. As DNA, the CDR3 is TGTGCCAGCTCACCGTCCAGGGGGCGAGATCAGCCCCAGCATTTT. This chain joins TRBV18 and TRBJ1-5, with 8 bases that match TRBD1. This CDR3 spans 15 amino acids. The V gene's germline CDR1 is KGHSH and CDR2 LQKENI. Trimming took 3 bases from V and 5 from J; bases not matched to a gene: 6.